A single sample gave rise to the 17 T cell receptor beta chains below, sequenced in a study of blood T cell repertoires in COVID-19. Produced via immunoSEQ multiplex PCR; TCRdb's table is partial and in-frame only. The sample contains 180,000 or so clones, around 87% of which appear only once. Sample: peripheral blood. All receptors derive from a middle-aged man with active or convalescent COVID-19.

This clone was observed a few times. This chain links TRBV6-2 or TRBV6-3 with TRBJ1-2, with 7 bases lining up with TRBD1. The CDR3 sequence is 17 residues long. The germline CDR1 and CDR2 sequences are MNHEY and SVGEGT. The J segment lost 2 bases and the V segment lost 3 bases, leaving 12 bases of the junction unmatched. The CDR3 DNA reads TGTGCCAGCAGTTATTCGGTGATAAAGGGGGCAAACTATGGCTACACCTTC. Translated, it gives CASSYSVIKGANYGYTF.

This chain uses TRBV9 with TRBJ1-6; 8 nucleotides align to TRBD1. The CDR3 length is 15 residues. Germline CDR1 reads SGDLS; CDR2 reads YYNGEE. Trimming at V came to 4 bases and at J to 8 bases, leaving 8 bases not matched to a gene. The CDR3 region is CASSPRTGRDSPLHF. The DNA for the CDR3 is TGTGCCAGCAGCCCCAGGACAGGGAGGGATTCACCCCTCCACTTT.

The chain employs TRBV9 and TRBJ1-3; D is possibly TRBD1 (5 bases). The CDR3 loop spans 15 amino acids. The V end was cut by 4 bases, the J end by 1 base, with 12 bases between. Germline CDR1 SGDLS, CDR2 YYNGEE. The CDR3 nucleotides are TGTGCCAGCAGCCCTTCAGGGTTGTCTGGAAACACCATATATTTT. It codes for CASSPSGLSGNTIYF.

V usage is TRBV15 and J usage is TRBJ1-4, with a tentative D call TRBD1 (6 bases). Trimming left V 3 bases short and J 4 bases short, with 24 bases between. Germline CDR1 LNHNV, CDR2 YYDKDF (reference sequence). The CDR3 length is 19 residues. CDR3 sequence: CATSSRGRGGQRINEKLFF. The CDR3 nucleotides read TGTGCCACCAGCAGTAGGGGACGAGGAGGACAGCGGATTAATGAAAAACTGTTTTTT. Variable domain in full (rest from reference TRBV15 and TRBJ1-4): DAMVIQNPRYQVTQFGKPVTLSCSQTLNHNVMYWYQQKSSQAPKLLFHYYDKDFNNEADTPDNFQSRRPNTSFCFLDIRSPGLGDTAMYLCATSSRGRGGQRINEKLFFGSGTQLSVL.

The rearrangement uses TRBV10-3 and TRBJ1-6, with 9 bases lining up with TRBD1. Germline loops: CDR1 ENHRY, CDR2 SYGVKD. With V trimmed by 0 bases and J by 2 bases, 5 bases remained unmatched. This CDR3 comprises 18 residues. The CDR3 DNA sequence: TGTGCCATCAGTGAGTCGCAACAGGGGGCAACCTATAATTCACCCCTCCACTTT. It is translated as CAISESQQGATYNSPLHF.

The chain uses TRBV5-8 and TRBJ1-5; 7 bases align to TRBD1. Germline V gene data show CDR1 as SGHTS and CDR2 as YDEGEE. J was trimmed by 6 bases and V by 0 bases; bases with no gene match: 9. The CDR3 totals 16 residues. The CDR3 here is CASSLAKTGIAQPQHF. The CDR3 DNA is TGTGCCAGCAGCTTGGCCAAGACAGGGATCGCTCAGCCCCAGCATTTT.

The chain joins TRBV24-1 to TRBJ1-6; no definite D call. The CDR3 has 13 residues. V was clipped by 8 bases and J by 6 bases, with 10 bases between them. The V gene's germline CDR1 is KGHDR and CDR2 SFDVKD. CDR3 in amino acids: CATTVASNSPLHF. DNA of the CDR3: TGTGCCACCACGGTTGCGTCTAATTCACCCCTCCACTTT.

J is TRBJ1-6 and V is TRBV28; D is undetermined. Per the germline V gene, CDR1 is MDHEN and CDR2 is SYDVKM. This CDR3 contains 14 residues. The V and J ends lost 6 bases and 6 bases respectively, with 12 bases between them. CDR3 loop: CASRPTRVNSPLHF. Here the CDR3 DNA reads TGTGCCAGCAGGCCCACTAGAGTTAATTCACCCCTCCACTTT.

The CDR3 here is CASSPGVTGELFF. The CDR3 DNA reads as TGTGCCAGCAGCCCGGGGGTTACCGGGGAGCTGTTTTTT. This rearrangement joins TRBV6-5 to TRBJ2-2; D is perhaps TRBD2 (6 bases). CDR1 and CDR2 (germline): MNHEY, SVGAGI. The CDR3 sequence is 13 residues long. V was pared by 6 bases and J by 5 bases, with 10 bases between.

The chain recombines TRBV7-9 with TRBJ2-5, with unresolved D. Looked up from germline, CDR1 is SEHNR and CDR2 is FQNEAQ (reference sequence). Trimming took off 1 base at V and 2 bases at J, with 8 bases between the two ends. The CDR3 covers 14 residues. The CDR3 coding sequence is TGTGCCAGCAGCTTAGGAGGCGGTCAAGAGACCCAGTACTTC. It specifies CASSLGGGQETQYF.

This rearrangement joins TRBV6-2 or TRBV6-3 to TRBJ1-1; D is ambiguous. The germline CDR1 and CDR2 sequences are MNHEY and SVGEGT. CDR3 length equals 14 residues. The V and J ends lost 6 bases and 7 bases respectively, with 18 bases between them. The CDR3 region is CASSPGSLKVEAFF. The CDR3 region has the DNA TGTGCCAGCAGCCCGGGCTCTCTGAAGGTTGAAGCTTTCTTT.

The chain carries TRBV6-4 and TRBJ1-6; 7 nucleotides match TRBD1. Per the germline V gene, CDR1 is MRHNA and CDR2 is SNTAGT. The CDR3 has 19 amino acids. J was trimmed by 3 bases and V by 5 bases; bases with no gene match: 16. The DNA for the CDR3 is TGTGCCAGCAGTACGAGCAGGGGGACTCCGCAAATCTATAATTCACCCCTCCACTTT. Amino acid sequence: CASSTSRGTPQIYNSPLHF.

The rearrangement uses TRBV9 and TRBJ1-4, with 7 positions matching TRBD1. Trimming at V came to 3 bases and at J to 3 bases, leaving 11 bases not matched to a gene. The length of the CDR3 is 17 residues. CDR1 is SGDLS and CDR2 is YYNGEE in the germline V gene. The chain's CDR3 is CASSASTGRTANEKLFF. CDR3 in DNA: TGTGCCAGCAGCGCGTCGACAGGGCGGACGGCTAATGAAAAACTGTTTTTT.

The CDR3 coding sequence is TGCAGCGTTGAAGATCGGGCAGGGGGGATCAATGGCTACACCTTC. This codes for CSVEDRAGGINGYTF. This chain uses TRBV29-1 with TRBJ1-2, with 7 bases that match TRBD1. V shed 0 bases, J shed 6 bases, and the junction held 10 bases outside the gene matches. The CDR3 is made up of 15 amino acids. Germline assignment: CDR1 SQVTM and CDR2 ANQGSEA.

This clone has a single count. This sequence joins TRBV4-1 and TRBJ1-2, with 9 bases identical to TRBD1. The CDR3 length is 15 residues. Trimming took 1 base from V and 4 from J; bases not matched to a gene: 4. Germline V lookup: CDR1 MGHRA, CDR2 YSYEKL. CDR3 sequence: CASSQVGTGSYGYTF. The CDR3 DNA follows: TGCGCCAGCAGCCAAGTGGGGACAGGGTCCTATGGCTACACCTTC.

CDR3 in DNA: TGCGCCAGCAGCCCGACGGCAGACTCCAATCAGCCCCAGCATTTT. Translation: CASSPTADSNQPQHF. This chain uses TRBV5-1 with TRBJ1-5; no clear D gene. Germline values: CDR1 SGHRS, CDR2 YFSETQ. This CDR3 spans 15 amino acids. Trimming stripped 4 bases from V and 3 bases from J, with 14 bases between.

V gene TRBV7-2 combines with J gene TRBJ1-2, with D possibly being TRBD1 (5 bases). Trimming stripped 6 bases from V and 4 bases from J, with 9 bases between. Germline V gene sequence: CDR1 SGHTA, CDR2 FQGNSA. This CDR3 is 12 amino acids long. As DNA, the CDR3 is TGTGCCAGCAGGGAGGGGTTCTATGGCTACACCTTC. Translated, it gives CASREGFYGYTF.